This TCR beta chain was captured by sequencing in a study of T cells expressing NK-cell markers. About the research overall: The eight sequenced donors comprised seven who were HCMV-seropositive and one who was seronegative.

TCRdb reprocessed the 5' RACE reads and keeps a single row for each CDR3 protein, giving no DNA. The sample holds some 390,000 distinct CDR3 sequences. The germline V gene has CDR1 SGHRS and CDR2 YFSETQ. CDR3 length: 17 amino acids. The TCR comes from a woman aged 45 to 65 in good health. The specimen was blood T cells: a sorted CD56 or NKG2C T cell subset, CD4+ or CD8+ T cells, or bulk PBMC T cells (not recorded which). The chain couples TRBV5-1 to TRBJ1-1; there is no DNA to check the TCRdb D call of TRBD1. The CDR3 reads CASNPRTGGGMNTEAFF. Based on the CDR3 plus reference TRBV5-1 and TRBJ1-1, the full variable domain is KAGVTQTPRYLIKTRGQQVTLSCSPISGHRSVSWYQQTPGQGLQFLFEYFSETQRNKGNFPGRFSGRQFSNSRSEMNVSTLELGDSALYLCASNPRTGGGMNTEAFFGQGTRLTVV.